This T cell receptor beta chain emerged from a study of a mutant IDH1 vaccine in newly diagnosed glioma. Study in general: Scheduled for weeks 1, 3, 5, 7, 11, 15, 19 and 23, eight vaccinations were given to patients. Vaccine dosing followed radiotherapy by 4-6 weeks, or accompanied temozolomide cycles.

Sequencing was performed with immunoSEQ multiplex PCR; in TCRdb, only in-frame clones are kept and a portion is missing. Of tens of thousands of clones detected, around 80% appear once; the ten largest clones hold more than 5.5%. Concerning this clone: Its specificity is unknown.

Points from the study as a whole: Induction of immune responses by the vaccine occurred in approximately 93% of patients.

Described time point: week 11, during vaccination. The vaccine gave 300 ug of a 20-mer mutant IDH1 peptide subcutaneously per dose. Astrocytomas that were new, WHO grade 3 or 4, IDH1-mutant and ATRX-lost were present in the donors. The specimen was PBMCs, collected from a glioma patient whose treatment included an IDH1 peptide vaccine. This receptor was obtained from a man aged 45-65 years with glioma.

As DNA, the CDR3 is TGTGCCAGCAGTTTATATAGGCCCGGCCTAGCGACCTACAATGAGCAGTTCTTC. Its protein product is CASSLYRPGLATYNEQFF. The chain carries TRBV27 and TRBJ2-1; D might be TRBD2 (6 bases). The length of the CDR3 is 18 residues. Trimming removed 1 base at V and 2 bases at J, with 18 bases between. Germline V CDR1 and CDR2: MNHEY, SMNVEV (reference sequence).